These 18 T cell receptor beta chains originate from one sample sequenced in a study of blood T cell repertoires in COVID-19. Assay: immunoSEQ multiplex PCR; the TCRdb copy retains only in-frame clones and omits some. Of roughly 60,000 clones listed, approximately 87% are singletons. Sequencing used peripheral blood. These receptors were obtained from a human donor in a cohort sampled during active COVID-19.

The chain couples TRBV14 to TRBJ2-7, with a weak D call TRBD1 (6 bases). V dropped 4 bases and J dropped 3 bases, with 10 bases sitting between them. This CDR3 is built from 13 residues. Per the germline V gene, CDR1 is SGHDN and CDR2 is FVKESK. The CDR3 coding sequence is TGTGCCAGCAGCCCGGGACATAACTACGAGCAGTACTTC. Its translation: CASSPGHNYEQYF.

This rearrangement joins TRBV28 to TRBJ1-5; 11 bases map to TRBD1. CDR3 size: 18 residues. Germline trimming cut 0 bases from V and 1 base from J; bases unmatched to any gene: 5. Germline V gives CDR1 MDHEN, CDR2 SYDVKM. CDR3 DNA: TGTGCCAGCAGTTTATGGGGGACAGGGGGATCCAGCAATCAGCCCCAGCATTTT. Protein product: CASSLWGTGGSSNQPQHF.

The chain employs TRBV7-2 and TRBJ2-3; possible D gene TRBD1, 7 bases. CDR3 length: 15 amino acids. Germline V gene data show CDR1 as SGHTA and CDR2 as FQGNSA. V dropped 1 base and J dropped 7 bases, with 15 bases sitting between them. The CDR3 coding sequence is TGTGCCAGCAGCTTAGGGGGGGCCAGGGGGAATACGCAGTATTTT. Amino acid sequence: CASSLGGARGNTQYF.

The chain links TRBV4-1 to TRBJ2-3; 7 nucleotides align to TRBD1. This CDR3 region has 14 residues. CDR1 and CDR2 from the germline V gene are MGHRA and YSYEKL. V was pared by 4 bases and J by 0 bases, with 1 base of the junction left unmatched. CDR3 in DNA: TGCGCCAGCAGCCTACAGGGGAGCACAGATACGCAGTATTTT. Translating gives CASSLQGSTDTQYF.

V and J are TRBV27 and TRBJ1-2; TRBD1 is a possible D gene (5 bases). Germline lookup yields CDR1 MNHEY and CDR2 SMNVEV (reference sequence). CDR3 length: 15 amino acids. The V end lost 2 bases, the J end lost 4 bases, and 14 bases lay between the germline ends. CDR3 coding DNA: TGTGCCAGCAGTTTAGGGGGGGACTATCTCTATGGCTACACCTTC. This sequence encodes CASSLGGDYLYGYTF.

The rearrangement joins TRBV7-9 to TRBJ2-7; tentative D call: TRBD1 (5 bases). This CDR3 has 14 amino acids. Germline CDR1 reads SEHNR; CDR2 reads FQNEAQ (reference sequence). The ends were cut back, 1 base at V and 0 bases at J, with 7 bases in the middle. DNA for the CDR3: TGTGCCAGCAGCTTAGTTGACAGCTCCTACGAGCAGTACTTC. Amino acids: CASSLVDSSYEQYF.

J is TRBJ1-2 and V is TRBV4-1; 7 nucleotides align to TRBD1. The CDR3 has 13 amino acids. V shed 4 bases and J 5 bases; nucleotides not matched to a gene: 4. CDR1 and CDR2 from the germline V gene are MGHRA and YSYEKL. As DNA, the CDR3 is TGCGCCAGCAGCCCCCGGGACAGTTATGGCTACACCTTC. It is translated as CASSPRDSYGYTF.

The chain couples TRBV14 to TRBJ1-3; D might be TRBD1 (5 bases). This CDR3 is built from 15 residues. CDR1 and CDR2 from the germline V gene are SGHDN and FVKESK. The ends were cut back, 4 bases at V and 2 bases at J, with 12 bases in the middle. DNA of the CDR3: TGTGCCAGCAGCCCTCACGCGGGGGCTGGAAACACCATATATTTT. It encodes CASSPHAGAGNTIYF.

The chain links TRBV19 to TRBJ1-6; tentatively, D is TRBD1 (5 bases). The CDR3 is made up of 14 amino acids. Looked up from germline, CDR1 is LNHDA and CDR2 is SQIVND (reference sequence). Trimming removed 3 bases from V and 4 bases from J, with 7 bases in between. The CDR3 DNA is TGTGCCAGTAGTATCCAGGGATATAATTCACCCCTCCACTTT. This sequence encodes CASSIQGYNSPLHF. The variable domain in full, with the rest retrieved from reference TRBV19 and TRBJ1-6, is DGGITQSPKYLFRKEGQNVTLSCEQNLNHDAMYWYRQDPGQGLRLIYYSQIVNDFQKGDIAEGYSVSREKKESFPLTVTSAQKNPTAFYLCASSIQGYNSPLHFGNGTRLTVT.

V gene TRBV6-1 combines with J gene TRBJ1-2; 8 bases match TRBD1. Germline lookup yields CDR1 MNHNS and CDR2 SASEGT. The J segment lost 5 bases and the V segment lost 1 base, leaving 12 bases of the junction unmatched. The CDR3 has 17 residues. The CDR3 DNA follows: TGTGCCAGCAGTGAAGTCGGACAGGGCCTAACATTTTATGGCTACACCTTC. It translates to CASSEVGQGLTFYGYTF.

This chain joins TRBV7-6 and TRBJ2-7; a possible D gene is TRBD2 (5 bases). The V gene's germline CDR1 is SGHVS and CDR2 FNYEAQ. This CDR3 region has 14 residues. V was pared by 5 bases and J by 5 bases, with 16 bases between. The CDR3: CASSLGLPVHEQYF. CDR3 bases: TGTGCCAGCAGCCTAGGACTGCCGGTCCACGAGCAGTACTTC.

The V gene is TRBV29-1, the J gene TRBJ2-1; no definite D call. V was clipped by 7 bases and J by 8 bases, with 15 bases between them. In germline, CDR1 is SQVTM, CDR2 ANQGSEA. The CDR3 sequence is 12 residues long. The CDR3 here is CSGRRGKDEQFF. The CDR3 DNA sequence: TGCAGCGGGCGCCGCGGTAAAGATGAGCAGTTCTTC.

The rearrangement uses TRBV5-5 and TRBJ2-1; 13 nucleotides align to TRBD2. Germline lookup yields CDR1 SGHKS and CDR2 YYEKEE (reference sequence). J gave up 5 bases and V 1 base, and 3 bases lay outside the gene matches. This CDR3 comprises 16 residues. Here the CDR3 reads CASSLTSGRANNEQFF. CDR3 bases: TGTGCCAGCAGCTTGACTAGCGGGAGGGCCAACAATGAGCAGTTCTTC.

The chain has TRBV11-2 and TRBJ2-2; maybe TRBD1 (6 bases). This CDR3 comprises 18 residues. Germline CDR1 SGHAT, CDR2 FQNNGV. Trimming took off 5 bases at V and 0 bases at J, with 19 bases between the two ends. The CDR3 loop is CASSPSLGQTSNTGELFF. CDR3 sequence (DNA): TGTGCCAGCAGCCCATCATTAGGACAGACTTCGAACACCGGGGAGCTGTTTTTT.

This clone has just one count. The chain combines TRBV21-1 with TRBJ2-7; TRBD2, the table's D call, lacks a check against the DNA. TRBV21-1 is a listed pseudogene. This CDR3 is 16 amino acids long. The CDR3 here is CASSKDCPRSVREQYF. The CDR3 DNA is TGTGCCAGCAGCAAAGATTGCCCGCGATCGGTACGCGAGCAGTACTTC.

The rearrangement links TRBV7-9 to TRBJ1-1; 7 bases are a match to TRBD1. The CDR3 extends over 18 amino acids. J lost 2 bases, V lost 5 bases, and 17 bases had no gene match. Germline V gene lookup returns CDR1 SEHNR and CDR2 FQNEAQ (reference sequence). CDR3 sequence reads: CASSPTHQGGDLNTEAFF. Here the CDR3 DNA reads TGTGCCAGCAGCCCCACCCACCAGGGGGGAGACCTCAACACTGAAGCTTTCTTT.

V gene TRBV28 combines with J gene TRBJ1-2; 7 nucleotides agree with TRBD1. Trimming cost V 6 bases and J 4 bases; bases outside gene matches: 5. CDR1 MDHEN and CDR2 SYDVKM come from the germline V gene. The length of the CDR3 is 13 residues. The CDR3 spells CASRPDRAYGYTF. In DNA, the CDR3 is TGTGCCAGCAGACCCGACAGGGCCTATGGCTACACCTTC.

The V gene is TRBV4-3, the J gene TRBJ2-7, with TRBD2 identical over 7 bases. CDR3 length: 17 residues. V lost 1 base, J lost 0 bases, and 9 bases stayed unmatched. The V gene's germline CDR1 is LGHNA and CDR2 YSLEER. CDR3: CASSQVGGSGTSYEQYF. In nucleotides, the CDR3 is TGCGCCAGCAGCCAAGTCGGGGGGAGTGGGACCTCCTACGAGCAGTACTTC.